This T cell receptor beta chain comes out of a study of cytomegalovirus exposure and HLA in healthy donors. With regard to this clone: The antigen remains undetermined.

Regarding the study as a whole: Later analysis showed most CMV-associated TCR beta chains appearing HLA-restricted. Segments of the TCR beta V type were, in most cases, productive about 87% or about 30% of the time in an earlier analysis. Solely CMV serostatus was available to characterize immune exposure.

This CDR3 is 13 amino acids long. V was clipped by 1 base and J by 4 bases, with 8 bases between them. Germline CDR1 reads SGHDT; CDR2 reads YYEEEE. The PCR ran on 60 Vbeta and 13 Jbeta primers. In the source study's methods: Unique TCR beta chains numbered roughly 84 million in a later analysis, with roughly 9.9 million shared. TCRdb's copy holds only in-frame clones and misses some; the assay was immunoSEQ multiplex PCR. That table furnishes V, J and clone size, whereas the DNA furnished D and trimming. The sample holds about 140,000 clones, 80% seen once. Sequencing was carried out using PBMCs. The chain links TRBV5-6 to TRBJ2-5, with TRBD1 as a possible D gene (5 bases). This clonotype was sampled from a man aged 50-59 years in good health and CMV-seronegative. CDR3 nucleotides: TGTGCCAGCAGCTTGCCAGGGTCAGAGACCCAGTACTTC. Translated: CASSLPGSETQYF.